This TCR beta chain was captured by sequencing in a study of T cell responses to AZD1222 COVID-19 vaccine. Sequencing used immunoSEQ multiplex PCR; TCRdb keeps in-frame clones, though not all of them. The sample yields about 99,000 clones, approximately 88% seen once. Germline-derived CDR1 and CDR2 are LGHDT and YNNKEL (reference sequence). V was trimmed by 1 base and J by 9 bases, leaving 10 bases between them. CDR3 size: 12 residues. On this clone itself: No antigen is known for it.

Study outcomes and limitations: Donors were largely white British and mainly female; clonal diversity was possibly underestimated. Repertoire collection took place solely once the T cell response had peaked.

The clonotype originates from an adult in good health. The chain employs TRBV3-1 (or the pseudogene TRBV3-2) and TRBJ2-7; D may correspond to TRBD1 or TRBD2 (5 bases each). The sample in question was peripheral blood, obtained on day 0 of AZD1222 vaccination. CDR3 coding DNA: TGTGCCAGCAGCCAAGCTGGGGACCCGCAGTACTTC. Its protein is CASSQAGDPQYF.